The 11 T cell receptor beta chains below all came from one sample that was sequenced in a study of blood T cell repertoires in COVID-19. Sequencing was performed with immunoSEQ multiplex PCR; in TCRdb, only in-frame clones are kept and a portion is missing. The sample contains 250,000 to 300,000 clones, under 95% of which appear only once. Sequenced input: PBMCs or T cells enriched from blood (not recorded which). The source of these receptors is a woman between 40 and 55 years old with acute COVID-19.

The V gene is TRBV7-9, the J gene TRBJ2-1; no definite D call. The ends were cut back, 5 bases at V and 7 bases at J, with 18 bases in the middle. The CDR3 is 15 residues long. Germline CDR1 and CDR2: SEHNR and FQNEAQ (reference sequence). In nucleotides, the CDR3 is TGTGCCAGCAGCCCGAGTGGTGGGCCTACAAATGAGCAGTTCTTC. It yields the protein CASSPSGGPTNEQFF. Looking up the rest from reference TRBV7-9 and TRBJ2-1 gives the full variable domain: DTGVSQNPRHKITKRGQNVTFRCDPISEHNRLYWYRQTLGQGPEFLTYFQNEAQLEKSRLLSDRFSAERPKGSFSTLEIQRTEQGDSAMYLCASSPSGGPTNEQFFGPGTRLTVL.

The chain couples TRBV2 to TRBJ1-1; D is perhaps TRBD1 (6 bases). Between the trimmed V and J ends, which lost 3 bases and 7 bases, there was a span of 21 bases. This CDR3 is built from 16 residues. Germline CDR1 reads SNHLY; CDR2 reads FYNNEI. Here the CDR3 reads CASSDVDRPKSNEAFF. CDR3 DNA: TGTGCCAGCAGTGACGTCGACAGGCCGAAGAGTAATGAAGCTTTCTTT.

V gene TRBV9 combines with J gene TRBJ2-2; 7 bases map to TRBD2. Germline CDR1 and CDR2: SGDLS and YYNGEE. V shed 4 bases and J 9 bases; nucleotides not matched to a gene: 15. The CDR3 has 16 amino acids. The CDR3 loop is CASSSPGTTTRRELFF. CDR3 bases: TGTGCCAGCAGCTCCCCCGGGACTACCACCAGAAGGGAGCTGTTTTTT.

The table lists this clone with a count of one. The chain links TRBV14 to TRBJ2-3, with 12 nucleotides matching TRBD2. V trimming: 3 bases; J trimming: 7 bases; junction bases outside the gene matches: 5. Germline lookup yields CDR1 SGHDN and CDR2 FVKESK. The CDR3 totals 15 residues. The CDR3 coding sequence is TGTGCCAGCAGCCACCTCGGACTAGCGGGGAATACGCAGTATTTT. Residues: CASSHLGLAGNTQYF. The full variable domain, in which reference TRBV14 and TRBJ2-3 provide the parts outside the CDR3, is EAGVTQFPSHSVIEKGQTVTLRCDPISGHDNLYWYRRVMGKEIKFLLHFVKESKQDESGMPNNRFLAERTGGTYSTLKVQPAELEDSGVYFCASSHLGLAGNTQYFGPGTRLTVL.

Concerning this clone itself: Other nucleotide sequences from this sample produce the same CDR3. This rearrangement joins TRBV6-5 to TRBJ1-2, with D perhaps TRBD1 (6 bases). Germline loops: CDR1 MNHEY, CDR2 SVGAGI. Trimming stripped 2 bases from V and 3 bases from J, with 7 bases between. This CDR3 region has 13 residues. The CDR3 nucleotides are TGTGCCAGCAGTTACGAGGGGGACTATGGCTACACCTTC. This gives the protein CASSYEGDYGYTF.

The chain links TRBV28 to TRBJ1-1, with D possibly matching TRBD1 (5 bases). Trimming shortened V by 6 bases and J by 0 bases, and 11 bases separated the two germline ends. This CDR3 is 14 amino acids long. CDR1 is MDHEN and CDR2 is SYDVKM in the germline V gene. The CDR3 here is CASRRQYMNTEAFF. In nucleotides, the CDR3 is TGTGCCAGCAGAAGACAGTATATGAACACTGAAGCTTTCTTT. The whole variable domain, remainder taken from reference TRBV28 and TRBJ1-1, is DVKVTQSSRYLVKRTGEKVFLECVQDMDHENMFWYRQDPGLGLRLIYFSYDVKMKEKGDIPEGYSVSREKKERFSLILESASTNQTSMYLCASRRQYMNTEAFFGQGTRLTVV.

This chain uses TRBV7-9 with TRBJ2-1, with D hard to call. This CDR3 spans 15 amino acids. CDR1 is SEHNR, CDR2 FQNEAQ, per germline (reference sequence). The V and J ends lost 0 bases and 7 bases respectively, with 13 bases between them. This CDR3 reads CASSLANAPTNEQFF. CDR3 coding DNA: TGTGCCAGCAGCTTAGCGAATGCACCGACTAATGAGCAGTTCTTC. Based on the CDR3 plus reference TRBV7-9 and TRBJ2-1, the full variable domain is DTGVSQNPRHKITKRGQNVTFRCDPISEHNRLYWYRQTLGQGPEFLTYFQNEAQLEKSRLLSDRFSAERPKGSFSTLEIQRTEQGDSAMYLCASSLANAPTNEQFFGPGTRLTVL.

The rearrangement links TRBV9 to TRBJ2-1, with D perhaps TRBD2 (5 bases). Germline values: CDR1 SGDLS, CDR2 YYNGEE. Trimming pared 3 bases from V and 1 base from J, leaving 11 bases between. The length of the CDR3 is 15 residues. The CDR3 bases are TGTGCCAGCAGCGGGGGAGTGGGTTCCTACAATGAGCAGTTCTTC. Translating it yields CASSGGVGSYNEQFF. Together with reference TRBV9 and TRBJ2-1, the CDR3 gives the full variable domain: DSGVTQTPKHLITATGQRVTLRCSPRSGDLSVYWYQQSLDQGLQFLIQYYNGEERAKGNILERFSAQQFPDLHSELNLSSLELGDSALYFCASSGGVGSYNEQFFGPGTRLTVL.

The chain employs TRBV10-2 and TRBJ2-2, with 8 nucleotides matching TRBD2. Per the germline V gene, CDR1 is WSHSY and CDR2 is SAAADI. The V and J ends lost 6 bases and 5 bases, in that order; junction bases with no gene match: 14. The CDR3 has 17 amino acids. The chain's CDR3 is CASRRSGSLPGTGELFF. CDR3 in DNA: TGCGCCAGCAGGCGGAGCGGGAGCCTCCCGGGGACCGGGGAGCTGTTTTTT.

Here the CDR3 reads CASSLGTGGYSNQPQHF. The CDR3 bases are TGTGCCAGCAGTTTAGGGACAGGGGGATATAGCAATCAGCCCCAGCATTTT. The genes are TRBV28 and TRBJ1-5, with 11 bases identical to TRBD1. The trim removed 2 bases at V and 0 bases at J, leaving 3 bases unmatched. CDR1 is MDHEN, CDR2 SYDVKM, per germline. The CDR3 is made up of 17 amino acids.

CDR3 DNA: TGCGCCAGCAGCTTCGACAGGAAGGGGACCCAGTACTTC. Amino acid sequence: CASSFDRKGTQYF. The chain links TRBV5-1 to TRBJ2-5; weak D call: TRBD1 (6 bases). V gave up 2 bases and J gave up 7 bases, with 12 bases separating them. This CDR3 has 13 residues. The germline V gene encodes CDR1 SGHRS and CDR2 YFSETQ. The complete variable domain, with remaining parts taken from reference TRBV5-1 and TRBJ2-5, reads KAGVTQTPRYLIKTRGQQVTLSCSPISGHRSVSWYQQTPGQGLQFLFEYFSETQRNKGNFPGRFSGRQFSNSRSEMNVSTLELGDSALYLCASSFDRKGTQYFGPGTRLLVL.